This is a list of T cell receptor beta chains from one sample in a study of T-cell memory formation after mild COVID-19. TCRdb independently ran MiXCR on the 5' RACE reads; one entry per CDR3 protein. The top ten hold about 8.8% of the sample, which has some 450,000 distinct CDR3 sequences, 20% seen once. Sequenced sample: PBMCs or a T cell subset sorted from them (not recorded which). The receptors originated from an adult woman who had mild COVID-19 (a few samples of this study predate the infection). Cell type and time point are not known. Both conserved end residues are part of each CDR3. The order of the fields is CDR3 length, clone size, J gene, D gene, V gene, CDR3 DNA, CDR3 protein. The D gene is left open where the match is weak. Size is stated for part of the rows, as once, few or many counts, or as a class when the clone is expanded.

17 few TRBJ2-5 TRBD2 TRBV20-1 TGCAGTGCTACAAGTTCTATTAGCGGGATGGGGCCGGAGACCCAGTACTTC CSATSSISGMGPETQYF
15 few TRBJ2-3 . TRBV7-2 TGTGCCAGCAGCTTTTGGGCCTTGACGACAGATACGCAGTATTTT CASSFWALTTDTQYF
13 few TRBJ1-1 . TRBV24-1 TGTGCCACCAGTGGACACCCGAGCACTGAAGCTTTCTTT CATSGHPSTEAFF
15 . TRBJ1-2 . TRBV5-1 TGCGCCAGCAGCTTGGGTGACGTTAGACGCTATGGCTACACCTTC CASSLGDVRRYGYTF
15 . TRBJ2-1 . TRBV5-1 TGCGCCAGCAGCTTGGGGTGGGGGCCCACCAATGAGCAGTTCTTC CASSLGWGPTNEQFF
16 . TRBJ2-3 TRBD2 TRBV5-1 TGCGCCAGCAGCACCTGGACTAGCTCGAGCACAGATACGCAGTATTTT CASSTWTSSSTDTQYF
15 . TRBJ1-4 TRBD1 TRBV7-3 TGTGCCAGCAGCCTCGGACAGGTCCATAATGAAAAACTGTTTTTT CASSLGQVHNEKLFF
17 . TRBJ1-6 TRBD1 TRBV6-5 TGTGCCAGCACCTACTTATGGGTAGGGGGCAGTAGTTCACCCCTCCACTTT CASTYLWVGGSSSPLHF
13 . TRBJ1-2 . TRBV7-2 TGTGCCAGCAGCCCCCGGGGTAACTATGGCTACACCTTC CASSPRGNYGYTF
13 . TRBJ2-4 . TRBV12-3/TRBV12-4 TGTGCCAGCAGTTTCGGGGCCCAAAACATTCAGTACTTC CASSFGAQNIQYF
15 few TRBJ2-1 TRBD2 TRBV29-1 TGCAGCGTTGTACGGGGCGGGAGGAGGTGGGATGAGCAGTTCTTC CSVVRGGRRWDEQFF
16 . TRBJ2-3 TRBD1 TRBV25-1 TGTGCCAGCAGTGAATCCCCGGGACAGGGCACAGATACGCAGTATTTT CASSESPGQGTDTQYF
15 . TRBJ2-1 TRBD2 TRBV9 TGTGCCAGCAGCGTAGGGGGGGGACCGATGGGTGAGCAGTTCTTC CASSVGGGPMGEQFF
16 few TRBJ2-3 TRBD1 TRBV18 TGTGCCAGCTCACGGACAGGGGGCGCCGGAGGAGATACGCAGTATTTT CASSRTGGAGGDTQYF
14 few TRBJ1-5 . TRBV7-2 TGTGCCAGCAGCCCCGACACCTACAATCAGCCCCAGCATTTT CASSPDTYNQPQHF
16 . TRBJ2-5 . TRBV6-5 TGTGCCAGCAGTTACGACTCGGGAGTTTCGGGAGAGACCCAGTACTTC CASSYDSGVSGETQYF
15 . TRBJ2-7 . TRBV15 TGTGCCACCAGCACAGAAACAGGACCACGCTACGAGCAGTACTTC CATSTETGPRYEQYF
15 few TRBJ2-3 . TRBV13 TGTGCCAGCAGCTTACAGGGGACCTCCCCATATACGCAGTATTTT CASSLQGTSPYTQYF
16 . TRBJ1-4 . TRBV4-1 TGCGCCAGCAGCCAAGCCGTCGTTTTAAGCGGTGAAAAACTGTTTTTT CASSQAVVLSGEKLFF
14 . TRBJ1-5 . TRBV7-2 TGTGCCAGCAGCTTAGTCGCGGGATGGGAGCCCCAGCATTTT CASSLVAGWEPQHF
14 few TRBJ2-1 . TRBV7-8 TGTGCCAGCCGAGATGTCGGGGTTAGCAATGAGCAGTTCTTC CASRDVGVSNEQFF
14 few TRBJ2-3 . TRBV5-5 TGTGCCAGCAGCTTGGCCTATTACCCAGATACGCAGTATTTT CASSLAYYPDTQYF
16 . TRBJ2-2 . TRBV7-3 TGTGCCAGCAGCTTAACGTCGCGCCTAGCAGGAGGGGAGCTGTTTTTT CASSLTSRLAGGELFF
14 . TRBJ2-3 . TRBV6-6 TGTGCCAGCAGTTTCCGACTAGACACAGATACGCAGTATTTT CASSFRLDTDTQYF